Given below is one T cell receptor (beta chain) in context. Its antigen is unidentified. This record comes from a study of neurological immune-mediated disorders. The V gene end was trimmed by 1 base and the J gene end by 7 bases; junction bases not matched to a gene: 2. This CDR3 region has 15 residues. Germline V gene sequence: CDR1 SGHRS, CDR2 YFSETQ. Study results and caveats: Expansion of TCR clones was greatest in HTLV-1-associated myelopathy and smallest in multiple sclerosis, where it fell below that of healthy controls. The absence of any CDR3 amino acid sequence shared by expanded clones across subjects suggests that repertoires were private in all groups.

TCRdb re-called the 5' RACE reads through MiXCR, storing one row per CDR3 protein. The sample lists about 50,000 distinct CDR3 sequences; around a tenth were seen once. The sequencing sample was made of PBMCs. The gene calls are TRBV5-1 and TRBJ2-2; 12 positions agree with TRBD2. The receptor comes from a man in his 70s with HTLV-1-associated myelopathy (HAM/TSP). CDR3 DNA sequence: TGCGCCAGCAGCTTGAGACTAGCGGGAGTCGGGGAGCTGTTTTTT. Protein sequence: CASSLRLAGVGELFF.